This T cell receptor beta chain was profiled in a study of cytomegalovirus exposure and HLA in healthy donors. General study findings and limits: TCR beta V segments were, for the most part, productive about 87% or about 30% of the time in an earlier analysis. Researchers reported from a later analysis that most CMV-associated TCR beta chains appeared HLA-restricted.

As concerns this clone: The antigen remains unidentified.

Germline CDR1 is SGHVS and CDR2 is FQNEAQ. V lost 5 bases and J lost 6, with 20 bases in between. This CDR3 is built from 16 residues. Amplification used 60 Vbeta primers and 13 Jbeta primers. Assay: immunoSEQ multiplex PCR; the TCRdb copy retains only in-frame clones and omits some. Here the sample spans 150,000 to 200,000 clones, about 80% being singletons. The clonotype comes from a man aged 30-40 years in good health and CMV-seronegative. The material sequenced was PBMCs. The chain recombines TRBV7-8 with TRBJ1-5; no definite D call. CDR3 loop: CASSPSPKIEGQPQHF. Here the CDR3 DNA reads TGTGCCAGCAGCCCATCCCCCAAGATCGAGGGTCAGCCCCAGCATTTT.